A single sample is the source of the 10 T cell receptor beta chains below, sequenced in a study of regulatory T cells in long-lasting Graves disease. Time point meaning: newly diagnosed GD, antithyroid drugs for less than 3 months. PBMC-extracted RNA yielded the TCR library. The authors built TCR beta libraries using iRepertoire HTBI primers and Arm-PCR of CDR3 regions. TCRdb independently ran MiXCR on the multiplex PCR reads; one entry per CDR3 protein. The sample carries more than 350,000 distinct CDR3 sequences, 14% to 15% recorded once. This sample also appeared in a second study, on T cells in Graves' hyperthyroidism and ophthalmopathy.

The sample consisted of peripheral blood mononuclear cells (PBMCs), taken at new diagnosis, from a patient treated with antithyroid drugs. The receptors originated from a woman aged 25 to 39 with Graves disease.

This clonotype appeared many times. This chain uses TRBV20-1 with TRBJ2-1, with 11 bases lining up with TRBD2. Trimming at V came to 2 bases and at J to 5 bases, leaving 5 bases not matched to a gene. The length of the CDR3 is 15 residues. Germline V gene sequence: CDR1 DFQATT, CDR2 SNEGSKA (reference sequence). CDR3 bases: TGCAGTGCTAGAAGGACTAGCGGGTTGAACAATGAGCAGTTCTTC. This translates into CSARRTSGLNNEQFF.

V and J are TRBV5-1 and TRBJ2-1; 12 positions agree with TRBD1. V was clipped by 3 bases and J by 6 bases; unmatched bases: 7. In germline, CDR1 is SGHRS, CDR2 YFSETQ. The CDR3 spans 16 residues. The CDR3 bases are TGCGCCAGCAGCTGGGACCCGGGACAGGGGGCCAATGAGCAGTTCTTC. Its protein is CASSWDPGQGANEQFF.

The CDR3 DNA follows: TGTGCCAGCACCAGAACTTTCACAGGGGGCTCGTCTGGAAACACCATATATTTT. This sequence encodes CASTRTFTGGSSGNTIYF. The gene calls are TRBV13 and TRBJ1-3, with 9 bases aligning to TRBD1. This CDR3 is built from 18 residues. Unmatched junction bases numbered 14, after V lost 7 bases and J lost 1 base. Germline assignment: CDR1 PRHDT and CDR2 FYEKMQ (reference sequence).

V and J are TRBV20-1 and TRBJ1-1; D remains unclear. V lost 6 bases to trimming and J lost 3 bases, with 8 bases between them. From germline, CDR1 is DFQATT and CDR2 SNEGSKA (reference sequence). This CDR3 is built from 11 residues. CDR3 loop: CSASRDTEAFF. CDR3 nucleotide sequence: TGCAGTGCGAGTAGAGACACTGAAGCTTTCTTT.

This clonotype came up a few times. This rearrangement joins TRBV5-8 to TRBJ1-3, with unresolved D. Deletions cut 0 bases from V and 1 base from J, with 8 bases between. The CDR3 is 15 residues long. CDR1 is SGHTS and CDR2 is YDEGEE in the germline V gene. The CDR3 region is CASSLVRTSGNTIYF. In DNA, the CDR3 is TGTGCCAGCAGCTTGGTTCGGACTTCTGGAAACACCATATATTTT.

This clonotype occurred many times. This chain joins TRBV5-1 and TRBJ2-1; 8 nucleotides match TRBD1. Germline V lookup: CDR1 SGHRS, CDR2 YFSETQ. With 4 bases clipped from V and 10 bases from J, the junction kept 4 bases outside the gene matches. The CDR3 consists of 12 residues. Here the CDR3 DNA reads TGCGCCAGCAGCCCAGGACAGGGCGAGCAGTTCTTC. As protein: CASSPGQGEQFF.

This chain joins TRBV19 and TRBJ1-5; no definite D call. Deletions cut 7 bases from V and 1 base from J, with 11 bases between. This CDR3 is 14 amino acids long. Germline assignment: CDR1 LNHDA and CDR2 SQIVND (reference sequence). The CDR3 DNA follows: TGTGCCAGTAAGAGGGATCGAAGCAATCAGCCCCAGCATTTT. Amino acids: CASKRDRSNQPQHF.

CDR3 coding DNA: TGTGCCAGCAGCGCCTACTGGGACAGGGGAAACAATGAGCAGTTCTTC. Its translation is CASSAYWDRGNNEQFF. V and J are TRBV9 and TRBJ2-1; 10 nucleotides match TRBD1. Per germline, CDR1 SGDLS and CDR2 YYNGEE. The trim removed 3 bases at V and 5 bases at J, leaving 8 bases unmatched. CDR3 length: 16 amino acids.

V is TRBV29-1 and J is TRBJ2-7; perhaps D is TRBD1 or TRBD2 (5 bases each). Per the germline V gene, CDR1 is SQVTM and CDR2 is ANQGSEA. The length of the CDR3 is 14 residues. The V gene lost 6 bases and the J gene lost 5 bases, with 20 bases spanning the gap. CDR3 DNA sequence: TGCAGCGTAAGGGGATGGACTTCCAATAACGAGCAGTACTTC. Its protein is CSVRGWTSNNEQYF.

This clonotype has a handful of counts. The chain carries TRBV9 and TRBJ2-7; D possibly corresponds to TRBD1 (5 bases). CDR1 is SGDLS, CDR2 YYNGEE, per germline. The CDR3 consists of 14 residues. The germline V and J ends were trimmed by 6 bases and 2 bases, with 15 bases remaining between them. This CDR3 reads CASNTGSDTYEQYF. CDR3 nucleotides: TGTGCCAGCAACACCGGGTCGGACACCTACGAGCAGTACTTC.